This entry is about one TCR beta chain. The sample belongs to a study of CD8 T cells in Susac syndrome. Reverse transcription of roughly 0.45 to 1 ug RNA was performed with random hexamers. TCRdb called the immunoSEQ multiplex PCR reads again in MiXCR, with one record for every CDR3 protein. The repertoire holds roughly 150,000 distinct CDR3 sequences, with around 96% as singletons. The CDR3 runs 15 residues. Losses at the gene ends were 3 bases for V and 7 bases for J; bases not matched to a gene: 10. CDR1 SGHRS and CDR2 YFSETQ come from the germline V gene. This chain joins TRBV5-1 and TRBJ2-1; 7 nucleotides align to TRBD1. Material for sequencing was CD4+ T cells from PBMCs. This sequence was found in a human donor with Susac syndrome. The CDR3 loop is CASSSVDRVRNEQFF. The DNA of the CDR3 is TGCGCCAGCAGCTCGGTTGACAGGGTAAGGAATGAGCAGTTCTTC.